This TCR beta chain was captured in a study of blood T cell repertoires in COVID-19. Study context: Sites across the United States, Italy and Spain contributed samples from acute and convalescent COVID-19.

V was clipped by 4 bases and J by 6 bases; unmatched bases: 6. Germline loops: CDR1 ENHRY, CDR2 SYGVKD. The CDR3 is 14 residues long. As processed by the authors: It was from reference gene primer amplification that nucleated cell counts were estimated. Assay used: immunoSEQ multiplex PCR; TCRdb lists only in-frame clones, some missing. The V and J calls and clone size are taken from that table; D and trimming were inferred from the DNA. The data contain about 89,000 clones, approximately 89% of them seen just once; the ten biggest clones take up roughly 2.3%. The chain combines TRBV10-3 with TRBJ2-3; 8 bases match TRBD2. This TCR was sampled from a human donor with active COVID-19. The donor label of this sample is uncertain. Material for sequencing was peripheral blood. CDR3 region: CAISVGGAVDTQYF. The CDR3 DNA reads as TGTGCCATCAGTGTCGGGGGGGCTGTTGATACGCAGTATTTT.